One TCR beta chain is described in this entry. What it recognizes is unknown. Trimming cost V 3 bases and J 0 bases, with 11 bases left between them. The CDR3 is 14 amino acids. Germline V lookup: CDR1 DFQATT, CDR2 SNEGSKA (reference sequence). This sample is part of a study of T-cell memory formation after mild COVID-19. Findings and caveats of the study: Pre-infection memory showed some responding clones, and this suggested that cross-reactive memory joined.

MiXCR, applied by TCRdb to the 5' RACE reads, yields one record per CDR3 protein. Seen here are approximately 500,000 distinct CDR3 sequences, 20% to 25% observed once, and the top ten hold under 15%. The sequenced sample was PBMCs or a T cell subset sorted from them (not recorded which). The source of this sequence is an adult woman who had mild COVID-19 (a few samples of this study predate the infection). Cell type and time point are not known. This rearrangement joins TRBV20-1 to TRBJ1-1, with D tentatively TRBD1 (6 bases). The CDR3: CSASIQGLNTEAFF. The DNA for the CDR3 is TGCAGTGCTAGCATTCAGGGGTTGAACACTGAAGCTTTCTTT.